Detailed here is one T cell receptor (beta chain). The sample comes from a study of blood T cell repertoires in COVID-19. About the study: The cDNA or gDNA used as material had been derived from T cells, B-cell-depleted T cells, or PBMCs.

Trimming took off 2 bases at V and 2 bases at J, with 5 bases between the two ends. Germline V gene data show CDR1 as MNHEY and CDR2 as SVGAGI. The CDR3 sequence is 13 residues long. Clones were read by immunoSEQ multiplex PCR, and TCRdb kept only the in-frame ones, dropping some. The table includes about 130,000 clones, about four fifths detected once. This TCR was sampled from a man aged 40-49 years with active or convalescent COVID-19. The J gene is TRBJ2-3, the V gene TRBV6-5; no reliable D call. The material sequenced was peripheral blood. CDR3 sequence: CASSYQVTDTQYF. The CDR3 DNA reads as TGTGCCAGCAGTTACCAGGTCACAGATACGCAGTATTTT.